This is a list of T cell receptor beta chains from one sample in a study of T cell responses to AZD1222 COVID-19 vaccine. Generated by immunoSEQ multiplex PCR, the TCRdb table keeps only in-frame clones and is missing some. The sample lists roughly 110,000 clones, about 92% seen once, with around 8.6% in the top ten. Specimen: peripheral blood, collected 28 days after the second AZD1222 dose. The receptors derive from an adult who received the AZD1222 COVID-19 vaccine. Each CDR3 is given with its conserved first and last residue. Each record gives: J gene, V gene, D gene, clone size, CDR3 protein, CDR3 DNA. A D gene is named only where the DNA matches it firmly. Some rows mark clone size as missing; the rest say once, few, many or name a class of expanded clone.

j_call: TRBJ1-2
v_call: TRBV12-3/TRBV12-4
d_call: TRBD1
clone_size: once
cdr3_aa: CASSFYGTDGYTF
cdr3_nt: TGTGCCAGCAGTTTCTATGGGACAGATGGCTACACCTTC

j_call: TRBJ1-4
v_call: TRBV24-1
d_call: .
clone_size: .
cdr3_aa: CATSAHGGNEKLFF
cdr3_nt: TGTGCCACCAGTGCCCACGGGGGTAATGAAAAACTGTTTTTT

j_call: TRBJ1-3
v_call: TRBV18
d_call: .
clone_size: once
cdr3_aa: CASSPSSSGNTIYF
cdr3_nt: TGTGCCAGCTCACCATCATCATCTGGAAACACCATATATTTT

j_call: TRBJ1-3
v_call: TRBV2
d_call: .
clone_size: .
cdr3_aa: CASSGYPGFGGNTIYF
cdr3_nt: TGTGCCAGCAGTGGTTATCCAGGGTTTGGTGGAAACACCATATATTTT

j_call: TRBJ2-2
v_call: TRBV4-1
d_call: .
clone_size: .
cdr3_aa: CASSQSPGTGELFF
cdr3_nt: TGCGCCAGCAGCCAATCTCCGGGAACCGGGGAGCTGTTTTTT

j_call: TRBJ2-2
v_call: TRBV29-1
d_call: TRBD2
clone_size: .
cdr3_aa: CSVALRLAGTGELFF
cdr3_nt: TGCAGCGTTGCTTTGAGGCTAGCGGGAACCGGGGAGCTGTTTTTT

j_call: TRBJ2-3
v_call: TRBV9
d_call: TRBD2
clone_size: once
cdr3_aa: CASSVVAGGNTDTQYF
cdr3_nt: TGTGCCAGCAGCGTAGTGGCGGGGGGGAACACAGATACGCAGTATTTT

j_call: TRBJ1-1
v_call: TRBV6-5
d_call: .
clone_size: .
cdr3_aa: CASSYYRDDTEAFF
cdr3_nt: TGTGCCAGCAGTTACTACCGGGACGACACTGAAGCTTTCTTT

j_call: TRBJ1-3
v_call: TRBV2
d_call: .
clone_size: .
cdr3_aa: CASIGRSSGNTIYF
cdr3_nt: TGTGCCAGCATAGGTAGGAGCTCTGGAAACACCATATATTTT

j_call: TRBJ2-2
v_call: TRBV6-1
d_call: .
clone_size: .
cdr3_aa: CASSKGREVSGGELFF
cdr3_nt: TGTGCCAGCAGTAAAGGCAGGGAGGTTTCGGGCGGGGAGCTGTTTTTT

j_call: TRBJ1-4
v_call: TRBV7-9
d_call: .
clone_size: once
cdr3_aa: CASSPPTGENEKLFF
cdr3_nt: TGTGCCAGCAGCCCGCCGACAGGCGAAAATGAAAAACTGTTTTTT

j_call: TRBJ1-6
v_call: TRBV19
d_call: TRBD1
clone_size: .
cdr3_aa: CASSTSTGTNSPLHF
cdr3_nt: TGTGCCAGTAGTACCTCGACAGGGACAAATTCACCCCTCCACTTT

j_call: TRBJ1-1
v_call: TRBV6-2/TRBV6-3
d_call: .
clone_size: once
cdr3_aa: CASSYSISSPRDSLNTEAFF
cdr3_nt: TGTGCCAGCAGTTACTCGATTAGTTCCCCACGAGACAGTCTAAACACTGAAGCTTTCTTT

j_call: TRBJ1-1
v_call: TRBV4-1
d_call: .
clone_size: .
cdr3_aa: CASSHLGHRPNTEAFF
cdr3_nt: TGCGCCAGCAGCCACTTGGGCCACAGGCCCAACACTGAAGCTTTCTTT

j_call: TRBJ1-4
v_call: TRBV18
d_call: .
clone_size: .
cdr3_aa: CASSPPSKEKLFF
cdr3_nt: TGTGCCAGCTCACCACCCAGTAAGGAAAAACTGTTTTTT

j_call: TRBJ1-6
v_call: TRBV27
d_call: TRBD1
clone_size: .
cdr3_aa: CASSLMAVTGGNSPLHF
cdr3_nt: TGTGCCAGCAGTTTAATGGCCGTGACAGGGGGCAATTCACCCCTCCACTTT

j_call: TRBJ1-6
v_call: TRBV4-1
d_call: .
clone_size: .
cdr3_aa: CASSQEQATKSSYNSPLHF
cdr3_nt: TGCGCCAGCAGCCAAGAGCAGGCTACCAAGAGCTCCTATAATTCACCCCTCCACTTT

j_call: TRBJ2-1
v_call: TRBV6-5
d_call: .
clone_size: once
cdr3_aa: CASSSRGQPYNEQFF
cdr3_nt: TGTGCCAGCAGTAGCCGGGGCCAACCCTACAATGAGCAGTTCTTC

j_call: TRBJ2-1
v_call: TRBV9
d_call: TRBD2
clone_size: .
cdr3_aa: CASSAGLASDEQFF
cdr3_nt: TGTGCCAGCAGCGCGGGACTAGCCAGCGATGAGCAGTTCTTC

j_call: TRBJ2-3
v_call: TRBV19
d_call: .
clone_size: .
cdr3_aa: CASKGDRGLAVVDTQYF
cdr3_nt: TGTGCCAGTAAGGGGGACAGGGGACTAGCGGTGGTAGATACGCAGTATTTT

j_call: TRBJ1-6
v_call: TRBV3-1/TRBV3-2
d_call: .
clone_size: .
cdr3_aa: CASSQNPGTNNSPLHF
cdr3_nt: TGTGCCAGCAGCCAAAACCCCGGGACAAATAATTCACCCCTCCACTTT

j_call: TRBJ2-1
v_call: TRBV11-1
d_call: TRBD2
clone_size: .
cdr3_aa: CASSHDPGGSLNEQFF
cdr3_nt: TGTGCCAGCAGCCACGACCCCGGCGGGAGTCTCAATGAGCAGTTCTTC

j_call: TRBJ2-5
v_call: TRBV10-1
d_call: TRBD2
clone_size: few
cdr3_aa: CASWGPDPLRLAGKGQETQYF
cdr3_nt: TGCGCCAGCTGGGGTCCTGACCCACTACGACTAGCGGGAAAGGGGCAAGAGACCCAGTACTTC

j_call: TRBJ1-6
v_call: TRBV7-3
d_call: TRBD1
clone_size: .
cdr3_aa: CASSPRQGGPLHF
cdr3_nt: TGTGCCAGCAGCCCTAGACAGGGAGGACCCCTCCACTTT

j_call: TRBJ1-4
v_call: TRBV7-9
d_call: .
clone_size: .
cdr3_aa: CASSLVMQGEKLFF
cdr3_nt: TGTGCCAGCAGCTTAGTCATGCAGGGGGAAAAACTGTTTTTT

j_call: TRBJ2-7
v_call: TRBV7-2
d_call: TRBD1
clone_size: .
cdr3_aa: CASSTRQGRDEQYF
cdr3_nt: TGTGCCAGCAGCACAAGACAGGGCCGGGACGAGCAGTACTTC

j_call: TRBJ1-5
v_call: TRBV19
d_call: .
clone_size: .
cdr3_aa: CASTLGGADALGQPQHF
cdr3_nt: TGTGCCAGCACCCTGGGGGGCGCGGATGCCCTTGGGCAGCCCCAGCATTTT

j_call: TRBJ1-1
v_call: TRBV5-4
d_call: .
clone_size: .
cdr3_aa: CASSLGPEAFF
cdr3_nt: TGTGCCAGCAGCTTAGGACCTGAAGCTTTCTTT

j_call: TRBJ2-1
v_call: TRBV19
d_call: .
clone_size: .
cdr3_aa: CASSIDRNPRSYNEQFF
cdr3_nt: TGTGCCAGTAGTATAGATCGTAACCCCAGGTCCTACAATGAGCAGTTCTTC

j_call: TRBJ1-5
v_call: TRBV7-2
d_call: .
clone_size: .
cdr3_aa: CASSLEGDSNQPQHF
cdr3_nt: TGTGCCAGCAGCTTAGAGGGGGACAGCAATCAGCCCCAGCATTTT

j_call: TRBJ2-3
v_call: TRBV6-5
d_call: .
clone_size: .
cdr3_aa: CASSYGAGTDTQYF
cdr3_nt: TGTGCCAGCAGTTACGGCGCGGGCACAGATACGCAGTATTTT

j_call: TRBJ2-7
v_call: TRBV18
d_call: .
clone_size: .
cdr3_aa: CASSLDRLYEQYF
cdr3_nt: TGTGCCAGCTCACTCGACAGGCTTTACGAGCAGTACTTC

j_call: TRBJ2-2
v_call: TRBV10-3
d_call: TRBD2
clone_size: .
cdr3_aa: CAISRSGGGTGELFF
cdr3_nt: TGTGCCATCAGTAGAAGCGGGGGAGGGACCGGGGAGCTGTTTTTT